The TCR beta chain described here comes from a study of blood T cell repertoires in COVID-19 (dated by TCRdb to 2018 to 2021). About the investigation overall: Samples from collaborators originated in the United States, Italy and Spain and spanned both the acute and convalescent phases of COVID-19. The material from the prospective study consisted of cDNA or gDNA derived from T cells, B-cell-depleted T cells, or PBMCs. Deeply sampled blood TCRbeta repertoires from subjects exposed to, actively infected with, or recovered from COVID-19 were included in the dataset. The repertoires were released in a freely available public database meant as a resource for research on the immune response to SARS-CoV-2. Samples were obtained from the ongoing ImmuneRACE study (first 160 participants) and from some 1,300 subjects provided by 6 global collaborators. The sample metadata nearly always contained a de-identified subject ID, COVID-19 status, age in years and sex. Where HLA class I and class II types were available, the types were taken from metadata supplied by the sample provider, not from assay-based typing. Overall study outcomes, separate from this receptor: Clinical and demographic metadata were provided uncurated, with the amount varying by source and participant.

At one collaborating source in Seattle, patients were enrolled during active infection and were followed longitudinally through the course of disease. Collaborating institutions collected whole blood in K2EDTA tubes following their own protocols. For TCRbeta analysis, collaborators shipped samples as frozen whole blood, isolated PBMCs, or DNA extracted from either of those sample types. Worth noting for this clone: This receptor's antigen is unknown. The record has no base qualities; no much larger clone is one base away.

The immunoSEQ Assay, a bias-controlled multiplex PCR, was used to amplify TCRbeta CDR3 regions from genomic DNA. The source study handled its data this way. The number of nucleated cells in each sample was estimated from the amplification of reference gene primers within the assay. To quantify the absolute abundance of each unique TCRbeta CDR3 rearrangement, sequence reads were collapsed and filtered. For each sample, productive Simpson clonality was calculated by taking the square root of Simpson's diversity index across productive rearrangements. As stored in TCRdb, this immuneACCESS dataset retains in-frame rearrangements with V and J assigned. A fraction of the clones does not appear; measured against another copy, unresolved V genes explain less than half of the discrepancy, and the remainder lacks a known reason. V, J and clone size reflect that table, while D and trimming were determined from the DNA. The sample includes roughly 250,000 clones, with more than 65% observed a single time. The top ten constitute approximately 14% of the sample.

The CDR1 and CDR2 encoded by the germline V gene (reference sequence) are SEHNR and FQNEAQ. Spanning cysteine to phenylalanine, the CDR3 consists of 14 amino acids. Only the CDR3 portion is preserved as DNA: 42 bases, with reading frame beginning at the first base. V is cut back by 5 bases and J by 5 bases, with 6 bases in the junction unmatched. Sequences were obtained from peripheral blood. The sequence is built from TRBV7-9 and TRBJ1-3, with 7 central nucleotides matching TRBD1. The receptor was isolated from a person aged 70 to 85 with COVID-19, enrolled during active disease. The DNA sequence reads TGTGCCAGCAGCACCGACAGGGCGAGAAACACCATATATTTT. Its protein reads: CASSTDRARNTIYF.